This T cell receptor beta chain emerged from a study of a mutant IDH1 vaccine in newly diagnosed glioma. Overall study: Those enrolled had earlier been treated with radiotherapy, temozolomide, or both, mostly both.

The sample's time point: week 11, during vaccination. Every vaccine dose comprised 300 ug of mutant IDH1 20-mer peptide plus topical imiquimod. Sequencing used immunoSEQ multiplex PCR; TCRdb keeps in-frame clones, though not all of them. In the table there are some 120,000 clones, roughly 78% of which are singletons. As concerns this clone: Its specificity is unknown.

CDR1 is SQVTM and CDR2 is ANQGSEA in the germline V gene. The CDR3 contains 14 residues. The junction had 10 bases not matched to a gene; V was cut back by 4 bases and J by 7 bases. Specimen: PBMCs, collected from a glioma patient whose treatment included an IDH1 peptide vaccine. The gene calls are TRBV29-1 and TRBJ2-1; 7 bases are shared with TRBD2. This TCR derives from a man between 35 and 55 years old with glioma. The CDR3 here is CSVVSAGVGNEQFF. CDR3 coding DNA: TGCAGCGTTGTTTCGGCGGGAGTAGGTAATGAGCAGTTCTTC.